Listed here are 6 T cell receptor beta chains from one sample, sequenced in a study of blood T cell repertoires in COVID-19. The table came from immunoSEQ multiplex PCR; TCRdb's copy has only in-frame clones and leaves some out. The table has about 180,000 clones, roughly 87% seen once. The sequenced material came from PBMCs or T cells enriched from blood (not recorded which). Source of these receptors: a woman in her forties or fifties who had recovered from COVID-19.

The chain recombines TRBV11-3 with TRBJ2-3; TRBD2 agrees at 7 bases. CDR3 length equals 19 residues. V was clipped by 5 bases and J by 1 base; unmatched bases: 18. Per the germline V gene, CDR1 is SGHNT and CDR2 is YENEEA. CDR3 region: CASSPNVHGGLAGTDTQYF. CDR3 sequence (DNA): TGTGCCAGCAGCCCAAATGTACACGGCGGGCTAGCGGGCACAGATACGCAGTATTTT.

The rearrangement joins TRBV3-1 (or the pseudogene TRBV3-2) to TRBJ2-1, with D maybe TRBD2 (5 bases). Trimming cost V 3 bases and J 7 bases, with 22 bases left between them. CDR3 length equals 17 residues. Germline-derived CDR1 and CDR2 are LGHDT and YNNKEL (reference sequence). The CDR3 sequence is CASSHAPLALVGNEQFF. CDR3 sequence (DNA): TGTGCCAGCAGCCATGCCCCGCTAGCCTTGGTGGGTAATGAGCAGTTCTTC.

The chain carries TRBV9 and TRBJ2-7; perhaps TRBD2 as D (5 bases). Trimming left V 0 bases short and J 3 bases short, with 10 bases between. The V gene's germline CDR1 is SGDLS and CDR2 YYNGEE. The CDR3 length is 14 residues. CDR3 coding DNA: TGTGCCAGCAGCGTAGGGCTGGCGGGCTACGAGCAGTACTTC. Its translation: CASSVGLAGYEQYF. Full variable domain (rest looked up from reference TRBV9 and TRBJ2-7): DSGVTQTPKHLITATGQRVTLRCSPRSGDLSVYWYQQSLDQGLQFLIQYYNGEERAKGNILERFSAQQFPDLHSELNLSSLELGDSALYFCASSVGLAGYEQYFGPGTRLTVT.

CDR3 loop: CASSQDASGITDTQYF. CDR3 sequence (DNA): TGTGCCAGCAGCCAAGACGCTTCCGGGATCACAGATACGCAGTATTTT. The chain uses TRBV4-2 and TRBJ2-3, with D maybe TRBD2 (5 bases). The CDR3 is 16 residues long. CDR1 and CDR2 (germline): LGHNA, YNFKEQ. The V gene lost 0 bases and the J gene lost 2 bases, with 12 bases spanning the gap.

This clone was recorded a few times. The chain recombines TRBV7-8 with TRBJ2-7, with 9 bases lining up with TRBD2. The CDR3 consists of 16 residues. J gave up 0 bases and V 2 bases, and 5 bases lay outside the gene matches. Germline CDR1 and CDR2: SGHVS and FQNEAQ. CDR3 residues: CASSLTEREVSYEQYF. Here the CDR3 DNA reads TGTGCCAGCAGCTTAACGGAGCGGGAGGTCTCCTACGAGCAGTACTTC. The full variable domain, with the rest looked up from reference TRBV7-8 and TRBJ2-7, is GAGVSQSPRYKVAKRGQDVALRCDPISGHVSLFWYQQALGQGPEFLTYFQNEAQLDKSGLPSDRFFAERPEGSVSTLKIQRTQQEDSAVYLCASSLTEREVSYEQYFGPGTRLTVT.

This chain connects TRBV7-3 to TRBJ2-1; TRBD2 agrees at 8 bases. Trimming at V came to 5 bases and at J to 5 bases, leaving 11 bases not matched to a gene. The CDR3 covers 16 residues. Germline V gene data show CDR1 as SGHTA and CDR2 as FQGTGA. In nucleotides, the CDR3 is TGTGCCAGCAGCCGGGGTGGTAGCGGGAAAGACAATGAGCAGTTCTTC. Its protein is CASSRGGSGKDNEQFF.